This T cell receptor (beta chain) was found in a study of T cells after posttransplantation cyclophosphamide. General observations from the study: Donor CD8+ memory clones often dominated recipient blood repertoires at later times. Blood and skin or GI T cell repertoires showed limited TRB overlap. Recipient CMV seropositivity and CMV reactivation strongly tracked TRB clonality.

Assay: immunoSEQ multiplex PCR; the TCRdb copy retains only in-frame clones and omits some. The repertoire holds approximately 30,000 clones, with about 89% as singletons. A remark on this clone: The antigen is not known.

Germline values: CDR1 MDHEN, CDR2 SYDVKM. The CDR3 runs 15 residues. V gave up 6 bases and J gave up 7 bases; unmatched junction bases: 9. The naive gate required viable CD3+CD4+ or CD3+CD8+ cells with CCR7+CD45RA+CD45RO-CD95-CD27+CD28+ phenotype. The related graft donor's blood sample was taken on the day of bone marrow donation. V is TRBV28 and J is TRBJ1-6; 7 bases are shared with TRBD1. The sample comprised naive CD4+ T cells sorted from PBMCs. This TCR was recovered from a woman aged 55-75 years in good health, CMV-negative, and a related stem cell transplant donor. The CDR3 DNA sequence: TGTGCCAGCAGAACCCCGGGACAGCCAAATTCACCCCTCCACTTT. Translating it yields CASRTPGQPNSPLHF.